This TCR beta chain is from a study of T cells in Graves' hyperthyroidism and ophthalmopathy. On the study more broadly: Sampling of peripheral blood happened at initial diagnosis, prior to any treatment. Findings of the study overall: Ophthalmopathy, as predicted by the model, came a median around 6.7 months after the prediction.

The CDR3 regions of TCR beta were amplified from RNA transcripts. Using the HTBI primer set, a first-round RT-PCR was run on the TCR CDR3. MiXCR was run by TCRdb on the multiplex PCR reads, yielding one entry per CDR3 protein. The sample holds some 650,000 distinct CDR3 sequences, 16% seen once. Trimming took 1 base from V and 7 from J, leaving 6 bases between them. The CDR3 sequence is 12 residues long. The V gene's germline CDR1 is SGHRS and CDR2 YFSETQ. Remarks on this clonotype: What it recognizes is unknown.

The receptor's source is a woman between 35 and 50 years old with Graves' ophthalmopathy. V is TRBV5-1 and J is TRBJ2-1; D gene unclear. Sequenced input: blood. In nucleotides, the CDR3 is TGCGCCAGCAGCTTGACCATGAATGAGCAGTTCTTC. It is translated as CASSLTMNEQFF.